The 20 T cell receptor beta chains below all came from one sample that was sequenced in a study of cytomegalovirus exposure and HLA in healthy donors. The table came from immunoSEQ multiplex PCR; TCRdb's copy has only in-frame clones and leaves some out. The sample contains approximately 190,000 clones, roughly 82% of which appear only once. The sequenced sample was PBMCs. These receptors came from a man between 18 and 35 years old in good health and CMV-seropositive.

The chain carries TRBV28 and TRBJ2-1; 8 nucleotides line up with TRBD2. Trimming removed 1 base from V and 7 bases from J; junction bases left unmatched: 6. The CDR3 covers 15 residues. CDR1 is MDHEN, CDR2 SYDVKM, per germline. CDR3: CASSLLAGRQNEQFF. The CDR3 DNA reads TGTGCCAGCAGTTTATTAGCGGGGCGGCAGAATGAGCAGTTCTTC. Combining the CDR3 with reference TRBV28 and TRBJ2-1 gives the whole variable domain DVKVTQSSRYLVKRTGEKVFLECVQDMDHENMFWYRQDPGLGLRLIYFSYDVKMKEKGDIPEGYSVSREKKERFSLILESASTNQTSMYLCASSLLAGRQNEQFFGPGTRLTVL.

The DNA of the CDR3 is TGCGCCAGCAGCCAAGAGGGACAGGGTTTCCCTAACAATGAGCAGTTCTTC. Its protein product is CASSQEGQGFPNNEQFF. This rearrangement joins TRBV4-3 to TRBJ2-1, with 9 nucleotides matching TRBD1. The germline V gene encodes CDR1 LGHNA and CDR2 YSLEER. V lost 0 bases to trimming and J lost 5 bases; unmatched junction nucleotides: 8. There are 17 residues in the CDR3.

The rearrangement joins TRBV11-3 to TRBJ2-3; TRBD2 matches at 10 bases. Germline V CDR1 and CDR2: SGHNT, YENEEA. CDR3 length: 15 amino acids. J lost 4 bases, V lost 4 bases, and 5 bases had no gene match. The CDR3 sequence: CASSYTSGTSDTQYF. DNA of the CDR3: TGTGCCAGCAGCTATACTAGCGGGACGTCAGATACGCAGTATTTT.

CDR3 protein: CASSPTSGQSYEQYF. CDR3 sequence (DNA): TGTGCCAGCAGCCCCACCTCCGGACAGTCCTACGAGCAGTACTTC. The rearrangement links TRBV9 to TRBJ2-7; the D gene is possibly TRBD1 (6 bases). Trimming stripped 4 bases from V and 1 base from J, with 15 bases between. The CDR3 is 15 amino acids. From germline, CDR1 is SGDLS and CDR2 YYNGEE.

This clone is a singleton in its sample. The chain combines TRBV6-6 with TRBJ2-7; TRBD2 matches 9 bases. Trimming removed 7 bases from V and 3 bases from J; junction bases left unmatched: 13. CDR1 is MNHNY and CDR2 is SVGAGI in the germline V gene (reference sequence). This CDR3 contains 16 residues. The CDR3 DNA follows: TGTGCCAGCATTAAGGGGGGTAGCGGGAGCTACTACGAGCAGTACTTC. Residues: CASIKGGSGSYYEQYF.

This chain uses TRBV23-1 with TRBJ2-2; TRBD2 matches 7 bases. TRBV23-1 is reported as an ORF; its role is uncertain. The CDR3 covers 16 residues. Losses at the gene ends were 0 bases for V and 2 bases for J; bases not matched to a gene: 3. CDR3: CASSQSGGSNTGELFF. The CDR3 DNA follows: TGCGCCAGCAGTCAATCGGGGGGGAGTAACACCGGGGAGCTGTTTTTT.

This clone was seen a few times. The V call is TRBV7-2, the J call TRBJ2-7; D might be TRBD2 (5 bases). Germline lookup yields CDR1 SGHTA and CDR2 FQGNSA. Trimming stripped 2 bases from V and 2 bases from J, with 10 bases between. The CDR3 consists of 14 residues. CDR3 protein: CASSLQVGAYEQYF. The DNA of the CDR3 is TGTGCCAGCAGCTTACAGGTCGGGGCCTACGAGCAGTACTTC.

This chain links TRBV30 with TRBJ1-4; possible D gene TRBD1, 5 bases. CDR1 and CDR2 from the germline V gene are GTSNPN and SVGIG (reference sequence). CDR3 length equals 14 residues. Trimming stripped 4 bases from V and 8 bases from J, with 17 bases between. The CDR3 DNA reads as TGTGCCTGGACTTCACAACTGGAGGGGGAAAAACTGTTTTTT. It yields the protein CAWTSQLEGEKLFF. Complete variable domain (other parts from reference TRBV30 and TRBJ1-4): SQTIHQWPATLVQPVGSPLSLECTVEGTSNPNLYWYRQAAGRGLQLLFYSVGIGQISSEVPQNLSASRPQDRQFILSSKKLLLSDSGFYLCAWTSQLEGEKLFFGSGTQLSVL.

The V and J genes are TRBV5-1 and TRBJ2-7; tentatively, D is TRBD2 (5 bases). The CDR3 covers 13 residues. Germline CDR1 is SGHRS and CDR2 is YFSETQ. V dropped 1 base and J dropped 3 bases, with 8 bases sitting between them. The CDR3 bases are TGCGCCAGCAGCTTGACCCGGGACTACGAGCAGTACTTC. Protein: CASSLTRDYEQYF.

This clone showed up many times. The chain is built from TRBV4-1 and TRBJ2-7, with TRBD2 matching over 13 bases. The V gene's germline CDR1 is MGHRA and CDR2 YSYEKL. The V segment lost 6 bases and the J segment 4 bases; nucleotides outside the gene matches: 12. There are 17 residues in the CDR3. As DNA, the CDR3 is TGCGCCAGCAGTCCTACCCCACTAGCGGGAGGGTTGTACGAGCAGTACTTC. Translating it yields CASSPTPLAGGLYEQYF.

The chain joins TRBV14 to TRBJ2-7, with unresolved D. Germline lookup yields CDR1 SGHDN and CDR2 FVKESK. V was cut by 1 base and J by 7 bases, with 14 bases left in between. The CDR3 covers 14 residues. Written as DNA, the CDR3 is TGTGCCAGCAGCCAAGGGGCAGGTGGTTGGGAGCAGTACTTC. Translated: CASSQGAGGWEQYF.

V gene TRBV7-3 combines with J gene TRBJ2-7; tentatively, D is TRBD2 (5 bases). V dropped 2 bases and J dropped 3 bases, with 14 bases sitting between them. The CDR3 spans 15 residues. Germline assignment: CDR1 SGHTA and CDR2 FQGTGA. The CDR3 here is CASSLGGTEDYEQYF. The CDR3 DNA reads TGTGCCAGCAGCTTAGGAGGCACGGAAGACTACGAGCAGTACTTC.

The chain combines TRBV7-9 with TRBJ2-4, with 11 positions matching TRBD1. Germline CDR1 SEHNR, CDR2 FQNEAQ (reference sequence). Losses at the gene ends were 5 bases for V and 5 bases for J; bases not matched to a gene: 5. This CDR3 is 15 amino acids long. The CDR3 nucleotides read TGTGCCAGCAGCATTCGGGACAGGGGGGAAAACATTCAGTACTTC. Translating gives CASSIRDRGENIQYF.

The chain uses TRBV15 and TRBJ2-1, with TRBD1 matching 10 bases. This CDR3 spans 17 amino acids. J lost 4 bases, V lost 0 bases, and 6 bases had no gene match. CDR1 is LNHNV and CDR2 is YYDKDF in the germline V gene (reference sequence). CDR3 sequence: CATSRESGGQGYNEQFF. The DNA for the CDR3 is TGTGCCACCAGCAGAGAATCAGGGGGACAGGGGTACAATGAGCAGTTCTTC.

The chain uses TRBV12-5 and TRBJ2-1; 12 nucleotides match TRBD2. In germline, CDR1 is LGHNT, CDR2 FRNRAP. The V gene end was trimmed by 6 bases and the J gene end by 8 bases; junction bases not matched to a gene: 5. There are 14 residues in the CDR3. DNA of the CDR3: TGTGCTAGTGGCCCTGGACTAGCGGGGTATGAGCAGTTCTTC. Translated, it gives CASGPGLAGYEQFF.

The chain joins TRBV7-9 to TRBJ1-5; TRBD1 is a possible D gene (5 bases). There are 14 residues in the CDR3. The germline V gene has CDR1 SEHNR and CDR2 FQNEAQ (reference sequence). V was pared by 3 bases and J by 4 bases, with 10 bases between. CDR3 DNA: TGTGCCAGCAGCTTGGGTCGGGGGAATCAGCCCCAGCATTTT. This encodes CASSLGRGNQPQHF.

In this sample, this clone turned up once. The genes are TRBV5-6 and TRBJ2-3; D not certain. Germline V gives CDR1 SGHDT, CDR2 YYEEEE. Trimming stripped 0 bases from V and 1 base from J, with 6 bases between. The CDR3 is 14 amino acids. As DNA, the CDR3 is TGTGCCAGCAGCTTGGAGCTCGGCACAGATACGCAGTATTTT. Translated: CASSLELGTDTQYF. Supplemented by reference TRBV5-6 and TRBJ2-3, the full variable domain reads DAGVTQSPTHLIKTRGQQVTLRCSPKSGHDTVSWYQQALGQGPQFIFQYYEEEERQRGNFPDRFSGHQFPNYSSELNVNALLLGDSALYLCASSLELGTDTQYFGPGTRLTVL.

The genes are TRBV29-1 and TRBJ1-5; no clear D. Trimming pared 5 bases from V and 4 bases from J, leaving 12 bases between. Germline assignment: CDR1 SQVTM and CDR2 ANQGSEA. The CDR3 length is 13 residues. The chain's CDR3 is CSVLLGRNQPQHF. CDR3 bases: TGCAGCGTTTTGCTAGGTCGGAATCAGCCCCAGCATTTT.

V and J are TRBV20-1 and TRBJ1-1; tentative D call: TRBD1 (5 bases). The CDR3 totals 11 residues. V lost 5 bases, J lost 4 bases, and 8 bases lay in between. The germline V gene encodes CDR1 DFQATT and CDR2 SNEGSKA (reference sequence). Written as DNA, the CDR3 is TGCAGTGCTTTAGGGGCCACTGAAGCTTTCTTT. This translates into CSALGATEAFF.

The rearrangement links TRBV29-1 to TRBJ1-5, with 8 bases that match TRBD1. This CDR3 spans 13 amino acids. The germline gives CDR1 SQVTM, CDR2 ANQGSEA. Unmatched junction bases numbered 5, after V lost 7 bases and J lost 3 bases. The CDR3 DNA sequence: TGCAGCGCGGGACAGGCGAACAATCAGCCCCAGCATTTT. Translated, it gives CSAGQANNQPQHF.